This T cell receptor beta chain came from a study of vaccination and CD4 T cells after COVID-19. The ends were cut back, 3 bases at V and 2 bases at J, with 7 bases in the middle. Germline V gives CDR1 DFQATT, CDR2 SNEGSKA (reference sequence). The CDR3 extends over 12 amino acids. Treatment in this sample: roughly nine-day PBMC culture with coronavirus spike peptide pools or control peptides (ViraFEST assay). ViraFEST expanded antigen-specific T cells with peptide pools, then sequenced TCRs. At the Johns Hopkins FTIC core, DNA taken from cultured CD4+ T cells was sequenced by way of the Oncomine TCR Beta short-read assay. From cultured CD4+ T cells, genomic DNA was extracted. TCRdb used MiXCR to reprocess the PCR reads, holding one entry per CDR3 protein. The table lists tens of thousands of distinct CDR3 sequences, 66% of them singletons, with 3.5% to 4.5% in the top ten. Of note for this clonotype: No antigen is known for it.

This chain links TRBV20-1 with TRBJ1-2; D not resolved. Sample: CD4+ T cells from blood, cultured in vitro. This clonotype originated in a human donor who had recovered from COVID-19. In nucleotides, the CDR3 is TGCAGTGCTAGTACGGAGAACTATGGCTACACCTTC. This sequence encodes CSASTENYGYTF.